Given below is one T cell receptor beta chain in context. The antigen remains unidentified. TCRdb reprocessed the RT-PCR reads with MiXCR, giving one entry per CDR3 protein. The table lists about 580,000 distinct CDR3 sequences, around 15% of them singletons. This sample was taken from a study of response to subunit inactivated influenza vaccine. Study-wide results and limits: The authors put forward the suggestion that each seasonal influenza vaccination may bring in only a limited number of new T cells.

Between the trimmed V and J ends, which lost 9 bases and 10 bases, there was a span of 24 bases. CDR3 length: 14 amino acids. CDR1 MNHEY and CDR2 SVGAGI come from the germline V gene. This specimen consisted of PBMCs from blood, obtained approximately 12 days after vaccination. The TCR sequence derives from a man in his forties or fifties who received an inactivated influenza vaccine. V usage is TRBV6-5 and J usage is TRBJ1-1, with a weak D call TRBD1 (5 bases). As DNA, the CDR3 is TGTGCCAGTCGGGGCTTGGGGCCAACAGAGAGAGCTTTCTTT. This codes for CASRGLGPTERAFF.